The present T cell receptor beta chain was sequenced within a study of T cell responses to AZD1222 COVID-19 vaccine. Study as a whole: Second-dose groups at about 4 or about 12 weeks were pooled.

This clone occurred once. Its antigen is undetermined. Germline V gives CDR1 SGDLS, CDR2 YYNGEE. The CDR3 spans 15 residues. The V and J ends lost 0 bases and 2 bases respectively, with 8 bases between them. The data were produced by immunoSEQ multiplex PCR, yet TCRdb's version contains in-frame clones alone and is incomplete. The data show roughly 80,000 clones, more than 75% seen once. Overall study results and limits: None of the repertoires were sampled until the peak T cell response had passed.

The sequences come from peripheral blood, collected on day 0 of AZD1222 vaccination. The chain uses TRBV9 and TRBJ1-4; tentatively, D is TRBD1 (6 bases). This receptor was obtained from an adult in good health. The CDR3 protein is CASSVGGGTNEKLFF. The CDR3 region has the DNA TGTGCCAGCAGCGTAGGAGGGGGGACTAATGAAAAACTGTTTTTT.